A single sample gave rise to the 28 T cell receptor beta chains below, sequenced in a study of T cells in Graves' hyperthyroidism and ophthalmopathy. Researchers took RNA transcripts and amplified the TCR beta CDR3 regions from them. HTBI primers drove first-round RT-PCR of the TCR CDR3. TCRdb re-called the multiplex PCR reads through MiXCR, storing one row per CDR3 protein. The profile shows roughly 580,000 distinct CDR3 sequences, around 45% of them singletons. Sequences were obtained from peripheral blood or thyroid tissue (not recorded which). These receptors were taken from a woman in her late teens or twenties with Graves' hyperthyroidism.

This chain connects TRBV15 to TRBJ2-1; TRBD1 agrees at 10 bases. CDR1 and CDR2 (germline): LNHNV, YYDKDF (reference sequence). V gave up 1 base and J gave up 13 bases; unmatched junction bases: 16. The CDR3 has 17 amino acids. CDR3 sequence (DNA): TGTGCCACCAGCAGAGGCCAGACAGGGGGCTTAGAAGAGACCCAGTTCTTC. The encoded protein is CATSRGQTGGLEETQFF.

This clonotype has more than one count but fewer than ten. The chain combines TRBV19 with TRBJ2-2; D possibly uses TRBD1 or TRBD2 (5 bases each). V was cut by 5 bases and J by 4 bases, with 14 bases left in between. Per germline, CDR1 LNHDA and CDR2 SQIVND (reference sequence). The CDR3 totals 15 residues. The CDR3 DNA sequence: TGTGCCAGTAGTGCGGACACCCTAGCCACCGGGGAGCTGTTTTTT. As protein: CASSADTLATGELFF.

The gene calls are TRBV7-2 and TRBJ2-7; D is possibly TRBD1 (5 bases). The CDR3 has 16 amino acids. Trimming pared 5 bases from V and 5 bases from J, leaving 22 bases between. Germline lookup yields CDR1 SGHTA and CDR2 FQGNSA. The CDR3 DNA follows: TGTGCCAGCAGCCGGTCCAACAGGATTTCCTTTGACGAGCAGTACTTC. The encoded protein is CASSRSNRISFDEQYF.

This rearrangement joins TRBV27 to TRBJ1-6, with 9 bases identical to TRBD1. Germline lookup yields CDR1 MNHEY and CDR2 SMNVEV (reference sequence). The CDR3 length is 15 residues. Trimming removed 5 bases from V and 6 bases from J; junction bases left unmatched: 5. The CDR3 coding sequence is TGTGCCAGCAGTCGAGGGACAGGGTTTAATTCACCCCTCCACTTT. Translating gives CASSRGTGFNSPLHF.

Concerning this clonotype: A single base separates this from a much larger clone, so it may be a read error. The V call is TRBV11-1, the J call TRBJ2-5; the D gene is possibly TRBD2 (5 bases). The germline V gene has CDR1 SGHAT and CDR2 FQDESV (reference sequence). This CDR3 has 12 amino acids. The DNA for the CDR3 is TGTGCCAGCAGCTTTCAAAGGGAGACCCGGTACTTC. Translating it yields CASSFQRETRYF. The complete variable domain, with remaining parts taken from reference TRBV11-1 and TRBJ2-5, reads EAEVAQSPRYKITEKSQAVAFWCDPISGHATLYWYRQILGQGPELLVQFQDESVVDDSQLPKDRFSAERLKGVDSTLKIQPAELGDSAMYLCASSFQRETRYFGPGTRLLVL.

The gene calls are TRBV10-1 and TRBJ1-1; no clear D. V gave up 8 bases and J gave up 1 base, with 11 bases separating them. Germline loops: CDR1 WNHNN, CDR2 SYGVQD (reference sequence). The length of the CDR3 is 13 residues. The CDR3 coding sequence is TGCGCCAGCCGGATGGGAAGGAACACTGAAGCTTTCTTT. It specifies CASRMGRNTEAFF.

The chain employs TRBV7-8 and TRBJ1-1; no clear D. Trimming shortened V by 1 base and J by 4 bases, and 10 bases separated the two germline ends. The CDR3 extends over 14 amino acids. Per the germline V gene, CDR1 is SGHVS and CDR2 is FQNEAQ. CDR3 sequence reads: CASSLGPALTEAFF. DNA for the CDR3: TGTGCCAGCAGCTTAGGCCCAGCGCTCACTGAAGCTTTCTTT.

Many counts were recorded for this clonotype. The chain is built from TRBV14 and TRBJ1-6; D may be TRBD1 (6 bases). CDR3 length: 13 amino acids. The germline V gene encodes CDR1 SGHDN and CDR2 FVKESK. Trimming removed 1 base at V and 12 bases at J, with 10 bases between. The CDR3 loop reads CASSQVGGLPLHF. For the CDR3, the DNA is TGTGCCAGCAGCCAAGTAGGGGGGCTACCCCTCCACTTT.

A note on this clonotype: It may be a read error: a sequence one base away is much more abundant. The chain joins TRBV6-1 to TRBJ1-2, with D unresolved. V gave up 3 bases and J gave up 14 bases, with 13 bases separating them. The CDR3 runs to 11 residues. CDR1 is MNHNS and CDR2 is SASEGT in the germline V gene. The DNA for the CDR3 is TGTGCCAGCAGTGATGACGGGCCGGGAACCTTC. It is translated as CASSDDGPGTF.

This rearrangement joins TRBV7-9 to TRBJ2-7; 10 bases agree with TRBD2. There are 16 residues in the CDR3. Unmatched junction bases numbered 9, after V lost 1 base and J lost 6 bases. Germline values: CDR1 SEHNR, CDR2 FQNEAQ (reference sequence). The CDR3 nucleotides read TGTGCCAGCAGCTTAGTAGCGGGAGGCGCTCTGGGCGAGCAGTACTTC. Amino acid sequence: CASSLVAGGALGEQYF.

This clonotype was observed many times. The chain couples TRBV7-9 to TRBJ1-4, with D possibly TRBD1 on 6 matching bases. CDR1 SEHNR and CDR2 FQNEAQ come from the germline V gene (reference sequence). The CDR3 totals 14 residues. Trimming left V 4 bases short and J 8 bases short, with 14 bases between. This CDR3 reads CASSSGTSDEKLFF. The CDR3 DNA reads as TGTGCCAGCAGCTCTGGGACATCCGACGAAAAACTGTTTTTT.

The table lists this clonotype with many counts. The chain recombines TRBV7-9 with TRBJ2-7, with TRBD1 matching 7 bases. The CDR3 has 15 amino acids. Germline CDR1 is SEHNR and CDR2 is FQNEAQ (reference sequence). The V gene end was trimmed by 4 bases and the J gene end by 2 bases; junction bases not matched to a gene: 8. This CDR3 is CASSSTGTDPYEQYF. Here the CDR3 DNA reads TGTGCCAGCAGCTCCACCGGGACAGACCCCTACGAGCAGTACTTC.

The table lists this clonotype with many counts. The genes are TRBV20-1 and TRBJ2-5; D gene ambiguous. V was pared by 3 bases and J by 0 bases, with 8 bases between. The germline V gene has CDR1 DFQATT and CDR2 SNEGSKA (reference sequence). This CDR3 spans 13 amino acids. CDR3 in DNA: TGCAGTGCTAGCGCTTGGGACCAAGAGACCCAGTACTTC. This translates into CSASAWDQETQYF.

In this sample, this clonotype turned up a few times. This chain connects TRBV7-7 to TRBJ2-5; D ambiguous. This CDR3 spans 14 amino acids. V was shortened by 5 bases and J by 4 bases, with 14 bases between the two germline ends. Germline V gives CDR1 SSHAT, CDR2 FNYEAQ (reference sequence). CDR3 nucleotide sequence: TGTGCCAGCAGCCTCTATTCAGTAGGAGAGACCCAGTACTTC. This codes for CASSLYSVGETQYF. Using reference TRBV7-7 and TRBJ2-5 for the parts outside the CDR3, the full variable domain is GAGVSQSPRYKVTKRGQDVTLRCDPISSHATLYWYQQALGQGPEFLTYFNYEAQPDKSGLPSDRFSAERPEGSISTLTIQRTEQRDSAMYRCASSLYSVGETQYFGPGTRLLVL.

This clonotype was detected ten times or more. The V gene is TRBV6-5, the J gene TRBJ1-2; 8 bases fit TRBD1. The CDR3 has 15 amino acids. J lost 6 bases, V lost 0 bases, and 6 bases had no gene match. Per the germline V gene, CDR1 is MNHEY and CDR2 is SVGAGI. The CDR3 DNA reads TGTGCCAGCAGTTACTCAACAGGGGGTGGTGATGGCTACACCTTC. Translating it yields CASSYSTGGGDGYTF.

The chain recombines TRBV25-1 with TRBJ1-2; D is uncertain. The ends were cut back, 5 bases at V and 8 bases at J, with 21 bases in the middle. Germline CDR1 and CDR2: MGHDK and SYGVNS. The CDR3 spans 15 residues. CDR3 nucleotides: TGTGCCAGCAGTTATCCCCCGGGAAGATCGGGAGGCTACACCTTC. Translating gives CASSYPPGRSGGYTF.

J is TRBJ1-6 and V is TRBV7-3; 11 bases are shared with TRBD1. V shed 5 bases, J shed 9 bases, and the junction held 6 bases outside the gene matches. Looked up from germline, CDR1 is SGHTA and CDR2 is FQGTGA. This CDR3 is 15 amino acids long. CDR3 DNA sequence: TGTGCCAGCAGCCCCCGGACAGGGGGCGGTTCACCCCTCCACTTT. Protein product: CASSPRTGGGSPLHF.

The V call is TRBV29-1, the J call TRBJ2-7, with 12 nucleotides matching TRBD2. Germline V CDR1 and CDR2: SQVTM, ANQGSEA. The CDR3 consists of 14 residues. V gave up 6 bases and J gave up 0 bases; unmatched junction bases: 3. The CDR3 DNA reads as TGCAGCGTCGAACTAGCGGGAGGCTCCTACGAGCAGTACTTC. Translated: CSVELAGGSYEQYF.

This clonotype was counted many times. The V gene is TRBV7-3, the J gene TRBJ1-2; D unresolved. From germline, CDR1 is SGHTA and CDR2 FQGTGA. Trimming took off 2 bases at V and 3 bases at J, with 7 bases between the two ends. The CDR3 totals 13 residues. CDR3 DNA: TGTGCCAGCAGCTTATCCCCAGACTATGGCTACACCTTC. Encoded protein: CASSLSPDYGYTF.

The chain joins TRBV15 to TRBJ1-2; D is possibly TRBD1 (6 bases). Trimming pared 10 bases from V and 2 bases from J, leaving 23 bases between. The CDR3 has 16 amino acids. Germline CDR1 LNHNV, CDR2 YYDKDF (reference sequence). CDR3 loop: CASTSGTRDSNYGYTF. The CDR3 DNA reads TGTGCCAGTACCTCCGGGACAAGGGACTCCAACTATGGCTACACCTTC.

This clonotype occurred a few times. This chain links TRBV9 with TRBJ2-2; D is unresolved. This CDR3 spans 13 amino acids. V was pared by 4 bases and J by 5 bases, with 9 bases between. The germline V gene has CDR1 SGDLS and CDR2 YYNGEE. CDR3 sequence (DNA): TGTGCCAGCAGCCATGGATGGACCGGGGAGCTGTTTTTT. This codes for CASSHGWTGELFF. The full variable domain, completed using reference TRBV9 and TRBJ2-2, is DSGVTQTPKHLITATGQRVTLRCSPRSGDLSVYWYQQSLDQGLQFLIQYYNGEERAKGNILERFSAQQFPDLHSELNLSSLELGDSALYFCASSHGWTGELFFGEGSRLTVL.

This clonotype has more than one count but fewer than ten. An end of the junction does not agree with germline; a read error may underlie this. The rearrangement uses TRBV5-1 and TRBJ1-1; TRBD1 agrees at 7 bases. The germline gives CDR1 SGHRS, CDR2 YFSETQ. The CDR3 covers 15 residues. CDR3 residues: CAWSPPGQLNTEAFF. CDR3 bases: TGTGCCTGGAGTCCACCGGGACAGCTGAACACTGAAGCTTTCTTT. Using reference TRBV5-1 and TRBJ1-1 for the parts outside the CDR3, the full variable domain is KAGVTQTPRYLIKTRGQQVTLSCSPISGHRSVSWYQQTPGQGLQFLFEYFSETQRNKGNFPGRFSGRQFSNSRSEMNVSTLELGDSALYLCAWSPPGQLNTEAFFGQGTRLTVV.

The table lists this clonotype with many counts. The V gene is TRBV24-1, the J gene TRBJ2-5; TRBD2 agrees at 9 bases. J was trimmed by 4 bases and V by 4 bases; bases with no gene match: 6. CDR1 and CDR2 from the germline V gene are KGHDR and SFDVKD. This CDR3 is 15 amino acids long. Here the CDR3 DNA reads TGTGCCACCAGTGACCCGGGACTAGCTGGAGAGACCCAGTACTTC. It yields the protein CATSDPGLAGETQYF.

The chain employs TRBV7-2 and TRBJ1-1, with 11 bases lining up with TRBD1. Trimming cost V 3 bases and J 1 base; bases outside gene matches: 4. The CDR3 extends over 16 amino acids. Germline CDR1 is SGHTA and CDR2 is FQGNSA. The CDR3 nucleotides read TGTGCCAGCAGCTTCGGACAGGGGGCGCGGAACACTGAAGCTTTCTTT. Translating it yields CASSFGQGARNTEAFF. Based on the CDR3 plus reference TRBV7-2 and TRBJ1-1, the full variable domain is GAGVSQSPSNKVTEKGKDVELRCDPISGHTALYWYRQSLGQGLEFLIYFQGNSAPDKSGLPSDRFSAERTGGSVSTLTIQRTQQEDSAVYLCASSFGQGARNTEAFFGQGTRLTVV.

This clonotype showed up just a few times. This rearrangement joins TRBV7-9 to TRBJ1-1; possible D gene TRBD1, 5 bases. Germline loops: CDR1 SEHNR, CDR2 FQNEAQ (reference sequence). This CDR3 is 14 amino acids long. V was trimmed by 0 bases and J by 7 bases, leaving 12 bases between them. CDR3 DNA sequence: TGTGCCAGCAGCTTAGCCCCGGCAGGGCATGAAGCTTTCTTT. Its protein product is CASSLAPAGHEAFF.

In its sample, this clonotype was seen many times. J is TRBJ2-2 and V is TRBV29-1; a possible D gene is TRBD2 (5 bases). There are 13 residues in the CDR3. Trimming shortened V by 4 bases and J by 1 base, and 7 bases separated the two germline ends. CDR1 SQVTM and CDR2 ANQGSEA come from the germline V gene. The CDR3 spells CSVARENTGELFF. The CDR3 coding sequence is TGCAGCGTTGCCCGGGAGAACACCGGGGAGCTGTTTTTT.

This clonotype showed up many times. CDR3 loop: CSVETWPVLQETQYF. The CDR3 coding sequence is TGCAGCGTTGAAACATGGCCGGTGCTCCAAGAGACCCAGTACTTC. The chain recombines TRBV29-1 with TRBJ2-5; D gene ambiguous. CDR3 length equals 15 residues. Per the germline V gene, CDR1 is SQVTM and CDR2 is ANQGSEA. V lost 2 bases and J 1 base, leaving 14 bases between the germline ends.

Concerning this clonotype: Germline is not matched at one junction end, which may reflect a read error. The chain recombines TRBV7-9 with TRBJ1-3; 10 bases map to TRBD1. In germline, CDR1 is SEHNR, CDR2 FQNEAQ (reference sequence). The CDR3 loop spans 16 amino acids. The CDR3 loop reads CASSQEGQGYGNTIYF. Here the CDR3 DNA reads TGCGCCAGCAGCCAAGAGGGACAGGGGTATGGAAACACCATATATTTT.